This T cell receptor beta chain emerged from a study of cytomegalovirus exposure and HLA in healthy donors. Trimming removed 8 bases at V and 6 bases at J, with 7 bases between. Germline CDR1 reads MNHEY; CDR2 reads SMNVEV (reference sequence). The CDR3 loop spans 10 amino acids. This clone was seen a few times. Vbeta (60) and Jbeta (13) primers were used in the PCR. Assay: immunoSEQ multiplex PCR; the TCRdb copy retains only in-frame clones and omits some. The sample includes some 140,000 clones, about four fifths of them seen just once. The clonotype was recovered from a male donor in good health and CMV-seronegative. Sequenced: PBMCs. This rearrangement joins TRBV27 to TRBJ1-1; D uncertain. CDR3 nucleotides: TGTGCCAGCTTGGCCTCTGAAGCTTTCTTT. It is translated as CASLASEAFF.